Presented here are 25 T cell receptor beta chains from one specimen sequenced in a study of blood T cell repertoires in COVID-19. Only in-frame clones appear in the TCRdb table, and some are missing; sequencing was by immunoSEQ multiplex PCR. The sample records approximately 450,000 clones, approximately 92% being singletons. The sample consisted of PBMCs or T cells enriched from blood (not recorded which). These receptors were taken from a man aged 25-40 years who had recovered from COVID-19.

The chain employs TRBV29-1 and TRBJ1-1; D is unresolved. The length of the CDR3 is 11 residues. Deletions cut 6 bases from V and 4 bases from J, with 9 bases between. Germline CDR1 is SQVTM and CDR2 is ANQGSEA. CDR3 coding DNA: TGCAGCGTCCTCCGGAGCACTGAAGCTTTCTTT. The encoded protein is CSVLRSTEAFF.

The chain recombines TRBV7-3 with TRBJ2-6; 7 nucleotides agree with TRBD1. The V gene's germline CDR1 is SGHTA and CDR2 FQGTGA. After removal of 5 bases from V and 0 bases from J, the junction contained 10 bases not matched to a gene. The CDR3 is 18 amino acids. CDR3 loop: CASSPTGTVNSGANVLTF. As DNA, the CDR3 is TGTGCCAGCAGCCCTACGGGGACAGTAAACTCTGGGGCCAACGTCCTGACTTTC.

This rearrangement joins TRBV5-1 to TRBJ1-2, with 9 bases fitting TRBD1. The J segment lost 7 bases and the V segment lost 5 bases, leaving 6 bases of the junction unmatched. The CDR3 is 13 residues long. In germline, CDR1 is SGHRS, CDR2 YFSETQ. The DNA for the CDR3 is TGCGCCAGCAGGCGGACAGGGGATGGTGGCTACACCTTC. This codes for CASRRTGDGGYTF.

V usage is TRBV13 and J usage is TRBJ1-5; D remains ambiguous. CDR3 length equals 14 residues. V was pared by 3 bases and J by 3 bases, with 9 bases between. Germline V CDR1 and CDR2: PRHDT, FYEKMQ (reference sequence). The CDR3: CASSFRGTNQPQHF. Written as DNA, the CDR3 is TGTGCCAGCAGCTTTAGAGGTACCAATCAGCCCCAGCATTTT.

This chain connects TRBV11-2 to TRBJ1-2; D is ambiguous. The CDR3 runs 16 residues. The V end lost 7 bases, the J end lost 9 bases, and 27 bases lay between the germline ends. The germline V gene encodes CDR1 SGHAT and CDR2 FQNNGV. The CDR3 reads CASTPPCCRRVYRYTF. The CDR3 region has the DNA TGTGCCAGCACCCCTCCTTGCTGTAGGAGGGTTTATCGCTACACCTTC.

The chain recombines TRBV28 with TRBJ2-7, with D possibly TRBD2 on 5 matching bases. Germline V CDR1 and CDR2: MDHEN, SYDVKM. The CDR3 covers 14 residues. V was trimmed by 2 bases and J by 2 bases, leaving 10 bases between them. The chain's CDR3 is CASSLLRTPYEQYF. In DNA, the CDR3 is TGTGCCAGCAGTTTACTACGGACTCCCTACGAGCAGTACTTC.

The count of this clone is one. The rearrangement links TRBV6-4 to TRBJ2-3; tentatively, D is TRBD2 (6 bases). Trimming shortened V by 2 bases and J by 0 bases, and 9 bases separated the two germline ends. The germline V gene has CDR1 MRHNA and CDR2 SNTAGT. The CDR3 spans 15 residues. CDR3 nucleotides: TGTGCCAGCAGTGACGGAGCGGGTAGCACAGATACGCAGTATTTT. This gives the protein CASSDGAGSTDTQYF.

This clone appeared once. The rearrangement uses TRBV6-5 and TRBJ1-5, with TRBD1 identical over 10 bases. J gave up 11 bases and V 6 bases, and 13 bases lay outside the gene matches. CDR1 MNHEY and CDR2 SVGAGI come from the germline V gene. The CDR3 length is 15 residues. The CDR3 bases are TGTGCCAGCAGCTTAGACAGGGGGCTTCCCTCAGCCCAGCATTTT. It translates to CASSLDRGLPSAQHF.

The chain couples TRBV25-1 to TRBJ1-5; a possible D gene is TRBD1 (6 bases). In germline, CDR1 is MGHDK, CDR2 SYGVNS. V lost 2 bases, J lost 4 bases, and 15 bases lay in between. This CDR3 is built from 16 residues. The CDR3 DNA sequence: TGTGCCAGCAGTGAAACTGCAGGGGTACCAAATCAGCCCCAGCATTTT. Translating gives CASSETAGVPNQPQHF. Full variable domain (rest looked up from reference TRBV25-1 and TRBJ1-5): EADIYQTPRYLVIGTGKKITLECSQTMGHDKMYWYQQDPGMELHLIHYSYGVNSTEKGDLSSESTVSRIRTEHFPLTLESARPSHTSQYLCASSETAGVPNQPQHFGDGTRLSIL.

The gene calls are TRBV7-6 and TRBJ1-4, with 7 bases aligning to TRBD1. The V gene's germline CDR1 is SGHVS and CDR2 FNYEAQ. The V segment lost 5 bases and the J segment 4 bases; nucleotides outside the gene matches: 10. This CDR3 has 16 amino acids. DNA for the CDR3: TGTGCCAGCAGCCCCTCCAGACAGGGATATAATGAAAAACTGTTTTTT. Protein product: CASSPSRQGYNEKLFF. The entire variable domain, with the rest obtained from reference TRBV7-6 and TRBJ1-4, is as follows: GAGVSQSPRYKVTKRGQDVALRCDPISGHVSLYWYRQALGQGPEFLTYFNYEAQQDKSGLPNDRFSAERPEGSISTLTIQRTEQRDSAMYRCASSPSRQGYNEKLFFGSGTQLSVL.

V and J are TRBV3-1 (or the pseudogene TRBV3-2) and TRBJ1-1; a weak D match, TRBD1 (6 bases). This CDR3 is built from 14 residues. The V gene lost 3 bases and the J gene lost 1 base, with 9 bases spanning the gap. Germline V gene data show CDR1 as LGHDT and CDR2 as YNNKEL (reference sequence). For the CDR3, the DNA is TGTGCCAGCAGCCAGGTGACAGGGAACACTGAAGCTTTCTTT. Protein product: CASSQVTGNTEAFF.

This clone has a handful of counts. The chain employs TRBV3-1 (or the pseudogene TRBV3-2) and TRBJ1-1; D perhaps matches TRBD1 (6 bases). V lost 1 base to trimming and J lost 8 bases, with 14 bases between them. Germline V gene sequence: CDR1 LGHDT, CDR2 YNNKEL (reference sequence). The CDR3 covers 14 residues. DNA of the CDR3: TGTGCCAGCAGCCAAGGCTCGACAGGCCAGGAAGCTTTCTTT. It is translated as CASSQGSTGQEAFF.

This chain uses TRBV9 with TRBJ2-7; D gene uncertain. The V gene lost 2 bases and the J gene lost 0 bases, with 6 bases spanning the gap. Germline V lookup: CDR1 SGDLS, CDR2 YYNGEE. The CDR3 sequence is 13 residues long. The CDR3 spells CASSVSYSYEQYF. Here the CDR3 DNA reads TGTGCCAGCAGCGTGAGTTACTCCTACGAGCAGTACTTC.

The chain links TRBV5-8 to TRBJ2-4, with 7 positions matching TRBD1. This CDR3 has 15 amino acids. V dropped 4 bases and J dropped 1; count of bases not matched to a gene: 5. Germline lookup yields CDR1 SGHTS and CDR2 YDEGEE. As DNA, the CDR3 is TGTGCCAGCAGCCCAGAGGGGGCGGCCAAAAACATTCAGTACTTC. Translation gives CASSPEGAAKNIQYF. The full variable domain, completed using reference TRBV5-8 and TRBJ2-4, is EAGVTQSPTHLIKTRGQQATLRCSPISGHTSVYWYQQALGLGLQFLLWYDEGEERNRGNFPPRFSGRQFPNYSSELNVNALELEDSALYLCASSPEGAAKNIQYFGAGTRLSVL.

The rearrangement uses TRBV14 and TRBJ1-6; D gene uncertain. Trimming stripped 3 bases from V and 13 bases from J, with 13 bases between. This CDR3 spans 13 amino acids. Per germline, CDR1 SGHDN and CDR2 FVKESK. The CDR3 loop is CASSQPAGSPLHF. The DNA of the CDR3 is TGTGCCAGCAGCCAGCCCGCGGGTTCGCCCCTCCACTTT.

V is TRBV15 and J is TRBJ2-7; 9 bases are shared with TRBD2. Germline V CDR1 and CDR2: LNHNV, YYDKDF (reference sequence). CDR3 size: 14 residues. Germline trimming cut 3 bases from V and 1 base from J; bases unmatched to any gene: 1. This chain's CDR3 is CATSSLAGSYEQYF. The CDR3 DNA is TGTGCCACCAGCAGTCTAGCGGGATCCTACGAGCAGTACTTC.

The V gene is TRBV2, the J gene TRBJ1-6; 7 nucleotides match TRBD1. The length of the CDR3 is 17 residues. The V segment lost 3 bases and the J segment 10 bases; nucleotides outside the gene matches: 15. The germline V gene has CDR1 SNHLY and CDR2 FYNNEI. CDR3 amino acids: CASSDGIGATGPSPLHF. DNA for the CDR3: TGTGCCAGCAGTGACGGTATTGGGGCGACAGGGCCATCACCCCTCCACTTT.

In its sample, this clone was seen many times. V is TRBV2 and J is TRBJ2-7; tentative D call: TRBD2 (6 bases). Per the germline V gene, CDR1 is SNHLY and CDR2 is FYNNEI. The CDR3 spans 14 residues. V dropped 8 bases and J dropped 2 bases, with 16 bases sitting between them. The CDR3: CASETGAFAYEQYF. The CDR3 bases are TGTGCCAGCGAGACGGGAGCTTTCGCCTACGAGCAGTACTTC.

V usage is TRBV5-1 and J usage is TRBJ2-5; no clear D. The V end lost 0 bases, the J end lost 2 bases, and 8 bases lay between the germline ends. This CDR3 comprises 14 residues. Germline values: CDR1 SGHRS, CDR2 YFSETQ. The CDR3 here is CASSLGAVQETQYF. CDR3 coding DNA: TGCGCCAGCAGCTTGGGAGCCGTACAAGAGACCCAGTACTTC.

The chain recombines TRBV12-3 or TRBV12-4 with TRBJ1-4; D is possibly TRBD1 (5 bases). V shed 8 bases and J shed 8 bases, with 15 bases lying between them. The CDR3 has 13 residues. Written as DNA, the CDR3 is TGTGCCAGCGGGGCTTCTTTGGCGGAAAAACTGTTTTTT. It translates to CASGASLAEKLFF.

This chain links TRBV2 with TRBJ2-1; D is unclear. CDR3 length equals 13 residues. Trimming cost V 5 bases and J 0 bases, with 5 bases left between them. CDR1 and CDR2 from the germline V gene are SNHLY and FYNNEI. In nucleotides, the CDR3 is TGTGCCAGCAGTCGTCGCTCCTACAATGAGCAGTTCTTC. Encoded protein: CASSRRSYNEQFF. Combining the CDR3 with reference TRBV2 and TRBJ2-1 gives the whole variable domain EPEVTQTPSHQVTQMGQEVILRCVPISNHLYFYWYRQILGQKVEFLVSFYNNEISEKSEIFDDQFSVERPDGSNFTLKIRSTKLEDSAMYFCASSRRSYNEQFFGPGTRLTVL.

The chain uses TRBV5-1 and TRBJ2-3, with 10 bases identical to TRBD2. In germline, CDR1 is SGHRS, CDR2 YFSETQ. V dropped 2 bases and J dropped 6; count of bases not matched to a gene: 9. This CDR3 comprises 16 residues. The CDR3 nucleotides are TGCGCCAGCAGCTTCTCTAGCGGGAGCCGCTGGGATACGCAGTATTTT. Its protein is CASSFSSGSRWDTQYF.

J is TRBJ1-1 and V is TRBV28, with 8 positions matching TRBD1. Germline CDR1 reads MDHEN; CDR2 reads SYDVKM. The CDR3 is 13 residues long. Trimming cost V 7 bases and J 2 bases; bases outside gene matches: 3. The CDR3: CASIGQGNTEAFF. For the CDR3, the DNA is TGTGCCAGCATAGGACAGGGAAACACTGAAGCTTTCTTT.

The chain links TRBV3-1 (or the pseudogene TRBV3-2) to TRBJ2-5; 7 bases align to TRBD2. The CDR3 runs to 15 residues. The germline V gene has CDR1 LGHDT and CDR2 YNNKEL (reference sequence). The V gene end was trimmed by 3 bases and the J gene end by 5 bases; junction bases not matched to a gene: 9. The DNA of the CDR3 is TGTGCCAGCAGCCATCGTGGGAGGGCCTGGGAGACCCAGTACTTC. Translating it yields CASSHRGRAWETQYF.

This chain connects TRBV19 to TRBJ2-2; 8 bases are shared with TRBD1. Trimming removed 2 bases from V and 5 bases from J; junction bases left unmatched: 10. Germline CDR1 LNHDA, CDR2 SQIVND (reference sequence). The CDR3 totals 17 residues. Written as DNA, the CDR3 is TGTGCCAGTAGTATATTTGGGGGACAGGTCGCTACCGGGGAGCTGTTTTTT. Its protein product is CASSIFGGQVATGELFF. Complete variable domain (other parts from reference TRBV19 and TRBJ2-2): DGGITQSPKYLFRKEGQNVTLSCEQNLNHDAMYWYRQDPGQGLRLIYYSQIVNDFQKGDIAEGYSVSREKKESFPLTVTSAQKNPTAFYLCASSIFGGQVATGELFFGEGSRLTVL.